What follows are 6 T cell receptor beta chains derived from one specimen sequenced in a study of early T cells in non-severe SARS-CoV-2 infection (dated by TCRdb to about 2021). Library prep was done by 5' RACE. Sequencing relied on a NextSeq 500. TCRdb redid the processing of the public reads, applying fastp at Q25 and MiXCR, and retained in-frame beta chains. Each entry merges the rows of one CDR3 protein and shows their most common DNA and genes. The sample profile shows over 50,000 distinct CDR3 sequences; about 12% of them were found once. The top ten clonotypes cover approximately 2.9% of the sample. The sequenced sample was whole blood. The receptors here all came from an adult who was a healthcare worker with PCR-confirmed SARS-CoV-2 infection or an uninfected control (not recorded which).

The genes are TRBV7-3 and TRBJ2-4, with D perhaps being TRBD1 or TRBD2 (5 bases each). This CDR3 contains 17 residues. Per germline, CDR1 SGHTA and CDR2 FQGTGA. The ends were cut back, 5 bases at V and 7 bases at J, with 24 bases in the middle. CDR3 amino acids: CASSTYEPGRGENIQYF. In nucleotides, the CDR3 is TGTGCCAGCAGCACATACGAACCCGGACGGGGCGAGAACATTCAGTACTTC.

This clonotype was counted ten times or more. V and J are TRBV29-1 and TRBJ1-1, with 8 positions matching TRBD1. The CDR3 has 14 amino acids. The germline gives CDR1 SQVTM, CDR2 ANQGSEA. Trimming at V came to 3 bases and at J to 5 bases, leaving 8 bases not matched to a gene. CDR3 bases: TGCAGCGTTGATCAGGGGGCGCGCGGTACTGAAGCTTTCTTT. It encodes CSVDQGARGTEAFF.

V and J are TRBV28 and TRBJ1-2; 9 bases align to TRBD1. The CDR3 covers 16 residues. J lost 8 bases, V lost 2 bases, and 12 bases had no gene match. Germline CDR1 MDHEN, CDR2 SYDVKM. CDR3 nucleotides: TGTGCCAGCAGTTTACTCCAGGAGGGGACAGGGAAAGGCTACACCTTC. As protein: CASSLLQEGTGKGYTF.

This clonotype was seen at least ten times. The chain is built from TRBV7-9 and TRBJ1-2, with 7 bases lining up with TRBD1. V gave up 4 bases and J gave up 10 bases; unmatched junction bases: 9. The CDR3 loop spans 13 amino acids. The germline gives CDR1 SEHNR, CDR2 FQNEAQ (reference sequence). CDR3 DNA: TGTGCCAGCAGCTCCGACAGGGTCGTAGACTACACCTTC. This sequence encodes CASSSDRVVDYTF.

This clonotype showed up many times. The chain combines TRBV6-5 with TRBJ2-2, with D maybe TRBD2 (5 bases). Germline V gene lookup returns CDR1 MNHEY and CDR2 SVGAGI. Trimming left V 7 bases short and J 1 base short, with 13 bases between. The CDR3 is 15 amino acids. The CDR3 DNA follows: TGTGCCAGCAAGGGAGAGACACGGAACACCGGGGAGCTGTTTTTT. Its protein is CASKGETRNTGELFF.

This clonotype was observed at least ten times. V is TRBV20-1 and J is TRBJ2-1; D is uncertain. The CDR3 sequence is 16 residues long. Germline V lookup: CDR1 DFQATT, CDR2 SNEGSKA (reference sequence). Trimming stripped 0 bases from V and 6 bases from J, with 18 bases between. CDR3 DNA sequence: TGCAGTGCTAGAGATCCGTCGACGTTAAGTATCAATGAGCAGTTCTTC. Protein sequence: CSARDPSTLSINEQFF.